The present T cell receptor beta chain was sequenced within a study of CD8 T cells in ankylosing spondylitis (TCRdb year 2017). Concerning the study at large: The study set out to find disease-linked TCR variants by profiling T cell receptor beta repertoires in ankylosing spondylitis patients and healthy donors. The whole study cohort included over 85 healthy donors and around 24 ankylosing spondylitis patients. Samples of peripheral blood were taken, and for ankylosing spondylitis patients, synovial fluid was collected as well. Here is what the overall study found, with its caveats: Significant enrichment of the disease-linked clones was reported in matched synovial fluid samples from ankylosing spondylitis patients. The disease-linked clones had a CD8+ phenotype and were found at relatively low frequencies in peripheral blood. Blood from ankylosing spondylitis patients appeared to be characterized by a TCR beta motif composed of under ten highly homologous amino acid variants. Some motif variants were previously reported in synovial fluid and blood of reactive arthritis patients, suggesting common disease-initiation mechanisms.

Reading the germline V gene gives CDR1 MNHEY and CDR2 SVGEGT. The V and J ends are trimmed by 8 bases and 0 bases, leaving 16 bases between them. The CDR3 measures 15 amino acids from cysteine to phenylalanine. Only the CDR3 region is kept as DNA, spanning 45 bases read in frame from base 1. This clonotype was seen more than once but under ten times. There is no known antigen for this receptor. No base-level quality is on record; no much larger clone is a single base apart. Reads for this sample came from an Illumina HiSeq 2500. TCR beta libraries were prepared by quantitative 5'-RACE with molecular barcodes. As for how the authors treated the data: To identify disease-linked TCR variants, a new computational method was used, one built on a probabilistic model of VDJ rearrangement. TCRdb trimmed public reads at Q25 via fastp, called clones via MiXCR and kept in-frame beta chains. One record per CDR3 amino acid sequence lists the most common genes and DNA. The V and J calls, along with clone size, are taken from TCRdb and not from the paper's own processing. In all, the sample holds 250,000 to 350,000 distinct CDR3 sequences, and under 25% of those were seen once. 3.5% of the sample rests with the top ten.

The sample consisted of blood, either unsorted or a sorted T cell fraction (not recorded which). The V and J genes are TRBV6-2 or TRBV6-3 and TRBJ2-5, with the D gene tentatively TRBD1 or TRBD2, based on 6 matching bases in each. This receptor was taken from a female donor with ankylosing spondylitis or in good health (not recorded which). The CDR3 corresponds to CASWRARGYQETQYF. The nucleotide sequence is given as TGTGCCAGCTGGAGGGCGAGGGGGTACCAAGAGACCCAGTACTTC.